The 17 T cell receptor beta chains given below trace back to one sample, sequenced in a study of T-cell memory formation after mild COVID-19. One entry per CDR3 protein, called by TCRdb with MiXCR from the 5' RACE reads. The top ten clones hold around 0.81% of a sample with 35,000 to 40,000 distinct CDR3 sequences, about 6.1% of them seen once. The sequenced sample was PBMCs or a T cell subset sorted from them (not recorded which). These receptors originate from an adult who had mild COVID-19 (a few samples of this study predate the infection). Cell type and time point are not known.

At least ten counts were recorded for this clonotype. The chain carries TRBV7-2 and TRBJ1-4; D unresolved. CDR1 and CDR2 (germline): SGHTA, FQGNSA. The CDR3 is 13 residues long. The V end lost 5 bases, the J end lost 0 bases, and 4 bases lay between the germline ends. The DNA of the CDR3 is TGTGCCAGCAGCGGCCCAACTAATGAAAAACTGTTTTTT. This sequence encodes CASSGPTNEKLFF.

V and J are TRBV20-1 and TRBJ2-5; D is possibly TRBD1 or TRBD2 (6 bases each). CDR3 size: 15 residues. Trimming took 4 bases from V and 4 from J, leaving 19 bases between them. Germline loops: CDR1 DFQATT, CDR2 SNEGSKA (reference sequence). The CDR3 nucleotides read TGCAGTGCTACCCCAAGTGGGGGGCGAGGAGAGACCCAGTACTTC. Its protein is CSATPSGGRGETQYF.

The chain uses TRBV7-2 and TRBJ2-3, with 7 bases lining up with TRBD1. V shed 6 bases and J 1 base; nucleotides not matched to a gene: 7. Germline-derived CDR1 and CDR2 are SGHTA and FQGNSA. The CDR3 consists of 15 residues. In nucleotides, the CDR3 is TGTGCCAGCAGTTCCCGACAGGGTGGCACAGATACGCAGTATTTT. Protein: CASSSRQGGTDTQYF.

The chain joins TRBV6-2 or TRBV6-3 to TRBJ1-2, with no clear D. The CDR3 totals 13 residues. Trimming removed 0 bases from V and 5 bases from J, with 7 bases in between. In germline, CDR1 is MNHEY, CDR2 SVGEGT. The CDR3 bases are TGTGCCAGCAGTTACTCCGTTCAATATGGCTACACCTTC. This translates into CASSYSVQYGYTF.

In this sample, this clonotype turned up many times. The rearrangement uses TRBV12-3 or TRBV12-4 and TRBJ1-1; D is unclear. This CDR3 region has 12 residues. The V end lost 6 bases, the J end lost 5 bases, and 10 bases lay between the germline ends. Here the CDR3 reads CASSGRVTEAFF. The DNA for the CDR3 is TGTGCCAGCAGCGGAAGGGTGACTGAAGCTTTCTTT.

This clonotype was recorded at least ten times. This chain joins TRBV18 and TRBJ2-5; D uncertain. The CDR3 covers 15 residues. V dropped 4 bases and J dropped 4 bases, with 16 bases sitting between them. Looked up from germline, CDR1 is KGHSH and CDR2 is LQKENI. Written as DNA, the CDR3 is TGTGCCAGCTCACGCCCGGCCATCTTTGCAGAGACCCAGTACTTC. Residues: CASSRPAIFAETQYF.

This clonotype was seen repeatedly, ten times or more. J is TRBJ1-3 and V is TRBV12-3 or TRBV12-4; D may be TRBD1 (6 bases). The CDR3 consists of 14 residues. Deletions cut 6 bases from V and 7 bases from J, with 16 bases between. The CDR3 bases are TGTGCCAGCAGCGCCGGGGGGGGCCGGAACACCATATATTTT. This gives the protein CASSAGGGRNTIYF.

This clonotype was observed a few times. This CDR3 reads CASSIQNTGELFF. CDR3 bases: TGTGCCAGCTCAATACAGAACACCGGGGAGCTGTTTTTT. V and J are TRBV18 and TRBJ2-2, with unresolved D. The CDR3 totals 13 residues. Germline CDR1 KGHSH, CDR2 LQKENI. V was clipped by 5 bases and J by 1 base, with 5 bases between them.

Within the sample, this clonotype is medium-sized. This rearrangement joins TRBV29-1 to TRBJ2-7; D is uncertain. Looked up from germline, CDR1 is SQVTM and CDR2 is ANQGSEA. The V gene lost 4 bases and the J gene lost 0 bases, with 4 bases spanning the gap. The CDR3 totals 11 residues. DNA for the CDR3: TGCAGCGTTGGGCACTCCTACGAGCAGTACTTC. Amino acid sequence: CSVGHSYEQYF.

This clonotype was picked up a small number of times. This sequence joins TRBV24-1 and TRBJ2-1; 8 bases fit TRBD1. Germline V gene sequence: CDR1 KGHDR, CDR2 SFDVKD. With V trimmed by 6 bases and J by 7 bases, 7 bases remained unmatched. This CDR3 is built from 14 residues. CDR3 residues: CATSPPGGWNEQFF. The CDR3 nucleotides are TGTGCCACCAGTCCCCCAGGGGGCTGGAATGAGCAGTTCTTC.

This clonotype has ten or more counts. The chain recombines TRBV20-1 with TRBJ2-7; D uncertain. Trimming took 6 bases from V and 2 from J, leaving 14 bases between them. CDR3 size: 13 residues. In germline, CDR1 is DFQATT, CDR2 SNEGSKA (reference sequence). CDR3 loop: CSARMTGTYEQYF. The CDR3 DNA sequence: TGCAGTGCCAGGATGACTGGAACCTACGAGCAGTACTTC.

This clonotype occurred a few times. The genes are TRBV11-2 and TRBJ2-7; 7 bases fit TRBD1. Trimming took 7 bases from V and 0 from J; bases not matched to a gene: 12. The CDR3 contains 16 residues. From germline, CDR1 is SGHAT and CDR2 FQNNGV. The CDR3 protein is CASKLRGGGSSYEQYF. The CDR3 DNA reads TGTGCCAGCAAGCTTAGAGGGGGCGGTAGCTCCTACGAGCAGTACTTC.

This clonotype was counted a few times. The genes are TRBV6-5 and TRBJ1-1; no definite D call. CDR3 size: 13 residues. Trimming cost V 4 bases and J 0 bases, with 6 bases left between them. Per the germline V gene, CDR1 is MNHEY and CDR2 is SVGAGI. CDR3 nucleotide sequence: TGTGCCAGCAGTTCTCGGGTGAACACTGAAGCTTTCTTT. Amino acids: CASSSRVNTEAFF.

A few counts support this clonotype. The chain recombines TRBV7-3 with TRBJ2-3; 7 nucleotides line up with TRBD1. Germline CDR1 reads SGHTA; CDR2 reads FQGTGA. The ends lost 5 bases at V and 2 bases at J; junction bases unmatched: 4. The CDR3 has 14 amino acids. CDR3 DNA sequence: TGTGCCAGCAGCCCCGGGACAGCCACAGATACGCAGTATTTT. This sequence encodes CASSPGTATDTQYF.

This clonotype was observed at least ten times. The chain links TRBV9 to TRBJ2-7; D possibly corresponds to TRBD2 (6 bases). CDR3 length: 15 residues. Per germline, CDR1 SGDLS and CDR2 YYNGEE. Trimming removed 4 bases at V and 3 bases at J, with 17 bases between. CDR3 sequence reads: CASSQSPGSNYEQYF. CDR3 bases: TGTGCCAGCAGCCAGAGCCCCGGGAGTAACTACGAGCAGTACTTC.

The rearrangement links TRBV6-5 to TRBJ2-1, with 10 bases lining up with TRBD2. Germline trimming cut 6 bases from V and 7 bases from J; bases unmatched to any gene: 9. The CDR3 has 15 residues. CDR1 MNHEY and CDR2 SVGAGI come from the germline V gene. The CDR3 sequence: CASSPGLAARNEQFF. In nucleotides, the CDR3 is TGTGCCAGCAGCCCAGGACTAGCGGCGAGAAATGAGCAGTTCTTC.

The CDR3 protein is CASSFWDGLGRARTETQYF. In nucleotides, the CDR3 is TGTGCCAGCAGCTTTTGGGACGGTCTAGGGAGGGCCCGAACGGAGACCCAGTACTTC. This chain links TRBV5-6 with TRBJ2-5, with 7 bases aligning to TRBD2. CDR3 length: 19 amino acids. J gave up 5 bases and V 2 bases, and 21 bases lay outside the gene matches. Germline-derived CDR1 and CDR2 are SGHDT and YYEEEE.